These 23 T cell receptor beta chains were sequenced from one sample in a study of cytomegalovirus exposure and HLA in healthy donors. The study ran its PCR with 60 Vbeta and 13 Jbeta primers. TCRdb keeps only in-frame clones here, not all; method: immunoSEQ multiplex PCR. This table holds about 120,000 clones, 79% found once. Sequenced sample: PBMCs. These receptors originate from a man aged 25-40 years in good health and CMV-seropositive.

This clone has a single count. The J gene is TRBJ1-5, the V gene TRBV4-1; 8 nucleotides align to TRBD1. There are 15 residues in the CDR3. Trimming cost V 0 bases and J 6 bases; bases outside gene matches: 4. The V gene's germline CDR1 is MGHRA and CDR2 YSYEKL. The CDR3 is CASSQDGQGGQPQHF. In nucleotides, the CDR3 is TGCGCCAGCAGCCAAGATGGACAGGGTGGTCAGCCCCAGCATTTT.

This clone was found once. The V gene is TRBV5-4, the J gene TRBJ2-1, with D perhaps TRBD1 (6 bases). The CDR3 runs to 14 residues. The germline V gene encodes CDR1 SGHNT and CDR2 YYREEE (reference sequence). Trimming cost V 0 bases and J 6 bases, with 10 bases left between them. The CDR3 here is CASSLGGTSNEQFF. CDR3 coding DNA: TGTGCCAGCAGCTTGGGAGGGACAAGCAATGAGCAGTTCTTC. The whole variable domain, filled in from reference TRBV5-4 and TRBJ2-1, reads ETGVTQSPTHLIKTRGQQVTLRCSSQSGHNTVSWYQQALGQGPQFIFQYYREEENGRGNFPPRFSGLQFPNYSSELNVNALELDDSALYLCASSLGGTSNEQFFGPGTRLTVL.

J is TRBJ2-4 and V is TRBV6-6, with 9 bases identical to TRBD1. CDR3 length: 14 residues. Germline V gives CDR1 MNHNY, CDR2 SVGAGI (reference sequence). V shed 2 bases and J 9 bases; nucleotides not matched to a gene: 5. Written as DNA, the CDR3 is TGTGCCAGCAGTTACGGACAGGGGCTTGCCATTCAGTACTTC. Its protein product is CASSYGQGLAIQYF.

The chain carries TRBV7-9 and TRBJ1-4; tentative D call: TRBD1 (5 bases). The CDR3 has 14 amino acids. The germline V gene has CDR1 SEHNR and CDR2 FQNEAQ (reference sequence). Trimming pared 5 bases from V and 4 bases from J, leaving 11 bases between. The CDR3 region has the DNA TGTGCCAGCAGCCGAAGACAGAGTAATGAAAAACTGTTTTTT. Translated, it gives CASSRRQSNEKLFF.

The genes are TRBV4-1 and TRBJ1-2; 8 bases match TRBD1. Trimming cost V 1 base and J 3 bases; bases outside gene matches: 4. Germline CDR1 MGHRA, CDR2 YSYEKL. The CDR3 spans 15 residues. CDR3 protein: CASSQVDRADYGYTF. CDR3 in DNA: TGCGCCAGCAGCCAAGTGGACAGGGCGGACTATGGCTACACCTTC.

The chain joins TRBV2 to TRBJ1-5; D remains ambiguous. The CDR3 is made up of 15 amino acids. Germline V gene sequence: CDR1 SNHLY, CDR2 FYNNEI. Between the trimmed V and J ends, which lost 4 bases and 0 bases, there was a span of 10 bases. The CDR3 reads CASSVSRSSNQPQHF. The CDR3, as DNA: TGTGCCAGCAGTGTCTCCCGCAGTAGCAATCAGCCCCAGCATTTT. The full variable domain, with the rest looked up from reference TRBV2 and TRBJ1-5, is EPEVTQTPSHQVTQMGQEVILRCVPISNHLYFYWYRQILGQKVEFLVSFYNNEISEKSEIFDDQFSVERPDGSNFTLKIRSTKLEDSAMYFCASSVSRSSNQPQHFGDGTRLSIL.

The sample holds one count of this clone. The rearrangement links TRBV5-1 to TRBJ2-1, with D perhaps TRBD1 (6 bases). Deletions cut 1 base from V and 5 bases from J, with 13 bases between. Germline V gives CDR1 SGHRS, CDR2 YFSETQ. This CDR3 has 15 amino acids. CDR3 region: CASSLQPAGDNEQFF. The CDR3 DNA follows: TGCGCCAGCAGCTTGCAACCAGCAGGGGACAATGAGCAGTTCTTC.

The J gene is TRBJ1-6, the V gene TRBV5-1; TRBD1 agrees at 7 bases. Trimming cost V 2 bases and J 6 bases; bases outside gene matches: 5. The CDR3 extends over 15 amino acids. Germline values: CDR1 SGHRS, CDR2 YFSETQ. The CDR3 spells CASSFGTVTNSPLHF. CDR3 in DNA: TGCGCCAGCAGCTTTGGGACAGTGACTAATTCACCCCTCCACTTT.

J is TRBJ1-2 and V is TRBV6-6; D is ambiguous. Per germline, CDR1 MNHNY and CDR2 SVGAGI (reference sequence). The CDR3 spans 14 residues. Trimming removed 0 bases from V and 2 bases from J, with 7 bases in between. CDR3 sequence reads: CASSYSKQNYGYTF. CDR3 nucleotide sequence: TGTGCCAGCAGTTACTCGAAACAGAACTATGGCTACACCTTC.

This chain connects TRBV12-5 to TRBJ1-1; 10 bases are shared with TRBD1. V dropped 0 bases and J dropped 7; count of bases not matched to a gene: 2. CDR1 and CDR2 (germline): LGHNT, FRNRAP. The CDR3 has 14 residues. CDR3 sequence (DNA): TGTGCTAGTGGTTTGGTGGGGACAGGGGATGAAGCTTTCTTT. Translating gives CASGLVGTGDEAFF.

The genes are TRBV2 and TRBJ1-4; D ambiguous. The CDR3 is made up of 18 amino acids. Germline V gene lookup returns CDR1 SNHLY and CDR2 FYNNEI. The germline V and J ends were trimmed by 1 base and 4 bases, with 19 bases remaining between them. The CDR3 DNA reads TGTGCCAGCAGTGAAGTTAACAGTATTGGCATCCATAATGAAAAACTGTTTTTT. It specifies CASSEVNSIGIHNEKLFF.

V and J are TRBV19 and TRBJ1-2; the match to TRBD1 covers 10 bases. Trimming took 8 bases from V and 8 from J; bases not matched to a gene: 5. CDR3 length: 12 residues. From germline, CDR1 is LNHDA and CDR2 SQIVND (reference sequence). The chain's CDR3 is CASGTGVGGYTF. CDR3 nucleotide sequence: TGTGCCAGTGGGACAGGGGTTGGCGGCTACACCTTC.

The CDR3 reads CASTGGGRLVYNEQFF. The CDR3 region has the DNA TGTGCCAGCACCGGGGGAGGGCGACTAGTCTACAATGAGCAGTTCTTC. The gene calls are TRBV7-9 and TRBJ2-1; TRBD2 agrees at 7 bases. Looked up from germline, CDR1 is SEHNR and CDR2 is FQNEAQ (reference sequence). V was clipped by 7 bases and J by 3 bases; unmatched bases: 12. The CDR3 covers 16 residues.

V and J are TRBV30 and TRBJ2-3, with D maybe TRBD2 (5 bases). CDR3 length equals 11 residues. Per the germline V gene, CDR1 is GTSNPN and CDR2 is SVGIG (reference sequence). V gave up 7 bases and J gave up 3 bases, with 8 bases separating them. The CDR3, as DNA: TGTGCCTCTCGGAGGACAGATACGCAGTATTTT. Residues: CASRRTDTQYF.

V and J are TRBV4-1 and TRBJ2-4, with 12 bases that match TRBD1. This CDR3 is built from 17 residues. Germline V gene lookup returns CDR1 MGHRA and CDR2 YSYEKL. V gave up 0 bases and J gave up 2 bases; unmatched junction bases: 2. The CDR3 region is CASSQEGTGGPKNIQYF. CDR3 DNA sequence: TGCGCCAGCAGCCAAGAAGGGACAGGGGGCCCCAAAAACATTCAGTACTTC.

The rearrangement joins TRBV7-2 to TRBJ1-5; D is unclear. V was cut by 6 bases and J by 6 bases, with 9 bases left in between. Germline values: CDR1 SGHTA, CDR2 FQGNSA. CDR3 length equals 12 residues. The CDR3 DNA reads as TGTGCCAGCAGTCGCGAAGTTCAGCCCCAGCATTTT. Amino acid sequence: CASSREVQPQHF.

This clone has only one observation. The chain links TRBV11-3 to TRBJ2-1; tentative D call: TRBD2 (6 bases). There are 16 residues in the CDR3. Germline CDR1 and CDR2: SGHNT and YENEEA. V was cut by 5 bases and J by 7 bases, with 21 bases left in between. The CDR3 loop is CASSLTGTPFRNEQFF. In DNA, the CDR3 is TGTGCCAGCAGCCTCACCGGGACTCCGTTTAGAAATGAGCAGTTCTTC.

The chain joins TRBV19 to TRBJ2-3; 12 nucleotides agree with TRBD2. V dropped 2 bases and J dropped 1; count of bases not matched to a gene: 7. CDR1 is LNHDA and CDR2 is SQIVND in the germline V gene (reference sequence). This CDR3 contains 18 residues. The CDR3 loop reads CASSIRLAGGIGTDTQYF. The CDR3, as DNA: TGTGCCAGTAGTATACGGCTAGCGGGGGGGATCGGCACAGATACGCAGTATTTT.

The gene calls are TRBV7-2 and TRBJ1-2, with TRBD1 as a possible D gene (5 bases). In germline, CDR1 is SGHTA, CDR2 FQGNSA. CDR3 length equals 15 residues. The V end was cut by 4 bases, the J end by 6 bases, with 18 bases between. CDR3 protein: CASSWLGGDSDGYTF. The CDR3 DNA reads as TGTGCCAGCAGCTGGCTAGGAGGGGATTCGGATGGCTACACCTTC. The full variable domain, rest sourced from reference TRBV7-2 and TRBJ1-2, is GAGVSQSPSNKVTEKGKDVELRCDPISGHTALYWYRQSLGQGLEFLIYFQGNSAPDKSGLPSDRFSAERTGGSVSTLTIQRTQQEDSAVYLCASSWLGGDSDGYTFGSGTRLTVV.

The chain combines TRBV18 with TRBJ1-5; TRBD1 matches at 12 bases. CDR3 length equals 15 residues. V dropped 3 bases and J dropped 8; count of bases not matched to a gene: 5. CDR1 and CDR2 (germline): KGHSH, LQKENI. This CDR3 reads CASSPGTGGVEPQHF. DNA of the CDR3: TGTGCCAGCTCACCCGGGACAGGGGGCGTGGAGCCCCAGCATTTT.

This clone was counted a few times. The V and J genes are TRBV7-2 and TRBJ2-3; D may be TRBD2 (5 bases). This CDR3 region has 16 residues. Germline CDR1 SGHTA, CDR2 FQGNSA. Trimming shortened V by 2 bases and J by 1 base, and 13 bases separated the two germline ends. The CDR3 bases are TGTGCCAGCAGCTTATTGAGGGTCAGAGGCACAGATACGCAGTATTTT. Protein sequence: CASSLLRVRGTDTQYF.

In the case of this clone: A junction end diverges from the germline sequence, so it may reflect a read error. This rearrangement joins TRBV29-1 to TRBJ2-3; 10 bases match TRBD2. Germline V lookup: CDR1 SQVTM, CDR2 ANQGSEA. CDR3 length: 12 amino acids. CDR3 in amino acids: CSVVPTSGRADF. CDR3 sequence (DNA): TGCAGCGTTGTGCCGACTAGCGGGCGGGCGGATTTT.

This clone was seen a single time. Additional DNA sequences in this sample encode the identical CDR3. The rearrangement uses TRBV7-3 and TRBJ2-2; D gene ambiguous. Deletions cut 5 bases from V and 4 bases from J, with 5 bases between. CDR1 is SGHTA and CDR2 is FQGTGA in the germline V gene. The CDR3 has 12 residues. CDR3 nucleotides: TGTGCCAGCAGCCCAGGCACCGGGGAGCTGTTTTTT. Protein: CASSPGTGELFF.